This T cell receptor (beta chain) was recovered during a study of CD8+ T cells in alopecia areata. Study-level background: Treatment of the treated patients consisted of oral tofacitinib, 5 to 10 mg twice daily.

Extracted RNA was reverse transcribed into cDNA, the sequencing template. TCRdb's copy holds only in-frame clones and misses some; the assay was immunoSEQ multiplex PCR. The sample yields 93,000 or so clones, under 90% seen once. The CDR3 is 13 amino acids. Germline V gene lookup returns CDR1 MGHDK and CDR2 SYGVNS. The V gene end was trimmed by 7 bases and the J gene end by 6 bases; junction bases not matched to a gene: 4. Treatment in this sample: oral pan-JAK inhibitor, 5-10 mg twice daily. The gene calls are TRBV25-1 and TRBJ2-2; TRBD1 matches 8 bases. Sequences were derived from CD8+ T cells sorted from blood, sampled at approximately week 30, from a patient treated with tofacitinib. The clonotype comes from a human donor with alopecia areata. CDR3 amino acids: CASKGQASGELFF. The CDR3 DNA reads as TGTGCCAGCAAGGGACAGGCGTCCGGGGAGCTGTTTTTT. The full variable domain, with the rest looked up from reference TRBV25-1 and TRBJ2-2, is EADIYQTPRYLVIGTGKKITLECSQTMGHDKMYWYQQDPGMELHLIHYSYGVNSTEKGDLSSESTVSRIRTEHFPLTLESARPSHTSQYLCASKGQASGELFFGEGSRLTVL.